The 16 T cell receptor beta chains reported below all come from one sample, sequenced in a study of shared clonotypes between healthy human individuals. Assay used: immunoSEQ multiplex PCR; TCRdb lists only in-frame clones, some missing. In the table there are around 2,100,000 clones, approximately 94% of which are singletons. Terminally differentiated effector memory CD45RA+ cells were excluded from the naive CD8 cells, which were CD45RO-negative and positively selected for CCR7. Sequencing input: naive CD8+ T cells sorted from blood. These receptors were obtained from a man between 18 and 35 years old in good health.

The rearrangement links TRBV6-5 to TRBJ2-7, with TRBD1 identical over 7 bases. This CDR3 is built from 16 residues. Per germline, CDR1 MNHEY and CDR2 SVGAGI. V trimming: 0 bases; J trimming: 2 bases; junction bases outside the gene matches: 7. DNA for the CDR3: TGTGCCAGCAGTTACTCGATGGGACAGATTCCCTACGAGCAGTACTTC. Amino acid sequence: CASSYSMGQIPYEQYF.

The chain employs TRBV29-1 and TRBJ2-7; 8 bases are a match to TRBD1. J lost 2 bases, V lost 2 bases, and 8 bases had no gene match. Germline V gene lookup returns CDR1 SQVTM and CDR2 ANQGSEA. The CDR3 contains 15 residues. The CDR3 is CSVESRTGFTYEQYF. CDR3 DNA sequence: TGCAGCGTTGAAAGCCGGACAGGGTTTACCTACGAGCAGTACTTC.

This clone was recorded once. This sequence joins TRBV9 and TRBJ2-2, with unresolved D. The CDR3 length is 16 residues. V was trimmed by 0 bases and J by 0 bases, leaving 9 bases between them. CDR1 and CDR2 from the germline V gene are SGDLS and YYNGEE. CDR3 bases: TGTGCCAGCAGCGTAGTAGGCAGCTCGAACACCGGGGAGCTGTTTTTT. Protein: CASSVVGSSNTGELFF.

The chain combines TRBV7-9 with TRBJ2-1, with no clear D. V lost 5 bases, J lost 0 bases, and 14 bases lay in between. This CDR3 is 16 amino acids long. Germline-derived CDR1 and CDR2 are SEHNR and FQNEAQ (reference sequence). CDR3 sequence (DNA): TGTGCCAGCAGCCCCTCCTACCTATACTCCTACAATGAGCAGTTCTTC. It codes for CASSPSYLYSYNEQFF.

The rearrangement uses TRBV4-3 and TRBJ1-4; TRBD1 agrees at 9 bases. Germline assignment: CDR1 LGHNA and CDR2 YSLEER. The CDR3 is made up of 17 amino acids. With 0 bases clipped from V and 4 bases from J, the junction kept 6 bases outside the gene matches. The CDR3 protein is CASSQDLQGAVNEKLFF. The CDR3 DNA reads as TGCGCCAGCAGCCAAGATTTACAGGGGGCGGTTAATGAAAAACTGTTTTTT.

The chain uses TRBV12-5 and TRBJ2-2, with TRBD2 matching 15 bases. The CDR3 is 16 residues long. V was pared by 6 bases and J by 2 bases, with 1 base of the junction left unmatched. Germline lookup yields CDR1 LGHNT and CDR2 FRNRAP. The CDR3 DNA reads as TGTGCTAGTGGGGGACTAGCGGGAGGAAACACCGGGGAGCTGTTTTTT. Amino acid sequence: CASGGLAGGNTGELFF.

This chain connects TRBV4-1 to TRBJ1-1; TRBD1 matches at 9 bases. This CDR3 region has 15 residues. The V segment lost 2 bases and the J segment 0 bases; nucleotides outside the gene matches: 1. Per the germline V gene, CDR1 is MGHRA and CDR2 is YSYEKL. Here the CDR3 DNA reads TGCGCCAGCAGCCAACGACAGGGGGTGAACACTGAAGCTTTCTTT. It codes for CASSQRQGVNTEAFF.

This clone appeared once. J is TRBJ2-7 and V is TRBV27; D is unclear. Trimming cost V 5 bases and J 2 bases, with 13 bases left between them. CDR1 is MNHEY, CDR2 SMNVEV, per germline (reference sequence). The CDR3 length is 14 residues. As DNA, the CDR3 is TGTGCCAGCAGTCCGGTCCGGTCTGCCTACGAGCAGTACTTC. This gives the protein CASSPVRSAYEQYF.

The chain couples TRBV27 to TRBJ2-3; D is uncertain. The CDR3 consists of 15 residues. V was pared by 0 bases and J by 4 bases, with 11 bases between. CDR1 and CDR2 (germline): MNHEY, SMNVEV (reference sequence). In nucleotides, the CDR3 is TGTGCCAGCAGTTTATCCCCTAATGGGGCAGATACGCAGTATTTT. It is translated as CASSLSPNGADTQYF.

This chain joins TRBV2 and TRBJ2-1; 11 bases fit TRBD1. Trimming at V came to 3 bases and at J to 8 bases, leaving 18 bases not matched to a gene. Looked up from germline, CDR1 is SNHLY and CDR2 is FYNNEI. This CDR3 is 19 amino acids long. This CDR3 reads CASSDQVDRGLVGADEQFF. Here the CDR3 DNA reads TGTGCCAGCAGTGATCAAGTGGACAGGGGGCTTGTGGGGGCGGATGAGCAGTTCTTC.

This chain links TRBV6-5 with TRBJ2-7; unclear D gene. The CDR3 totals 14 residues. Trimming took off 2 bases at V and 3 bases at J, with 11 bases between the two ends. From germline, CDR1 is MNHEY and CDR2 SVGAGI. CDR3 protein: CASSYVTAGYEQYF. The CDR3 DNA reads as TGTGCCAGCAGTTACGTGACCGCCGGCTACGAGCAGTACTTC.

This chain links TRBV9 with TRBJ2-1; TRBD2 is a possible D gene (6 bases). V lost 2 bases and J 5 bases, leaving 11 bases between the germline ends. The CDR3 consists of 14 residues. Germline assignment: CDR1 SGDLS and CDR2 YYNGEE. The CDR3 sequence is CASSVLGGDNEQFF. The CDR3 nucleotides read TGTGCCAGCAGCGTCCTCGGGGGAGACAATGAGCAGTTCTTC.

The V gene is TRBV7-9, the J gene TRBJ1-1; possible D gene TRBD1, 5 bases. The CDR3 runs to 14 residues. Germline-derived CDR1 and CDR2 are SEHNR and FQNEAQ (reference sequence). Trimming removed 4 bases from V and 5 bases from J, with 14 bases in between. DNA of the CDR3: TGTGCCAGCAGCTCTGTGGGGGTAGGTACTGAAGCTTTCTTT. This gives the protein CASSSVGVGTEAFF.

This chain joins TRBV4-2 and TRBJ2-7, with no clear D. CDR1 is LGHNA and CDR2 is YNFKEQ in the germline V gene. V was pared by 0 bases and J by 4 bases, with 4 bases between. This CDR3 is built from 12 residues. CDR3 DNA sequence: TGTGCCAGCAGCCAAGATCAATACGAGCAGTACTTC. Protein sequence: CASSQDQYEQYF.

The chain carries TRBV9 and TRBJ1-3; maybe TRBD1 (5 bases). This CDR3 has 16 residues. V lost 3 bases, J lost 4 bases, and 17 bases lay in between. CDR1 is SGDLS, CDR2 YYNGEE, per germline. The CDR3 nucleotides read TGTGCCAGCAGCGCTTGGGACCGTCTATCGGGAAACACCATATATTTT. Translation: CASSAWDRLSGNTIYF.

This chain uses TRBV21-1 with TRBJ1-1; TRBD1 is the table's D call, not checked against the DNA. TRBV21-1 has pseudogene status. The CDR3 covers 18 residues. In DNA, the CDR3 is TGTGCCAGCAGCAAAGCCAGACTGGACACCCGATCGAACACTGAAGCTTTCTTT. Residues: CASSKARLDTRSNTEAFF.